The present TCR beta chain was sequenced within a study of blood T cell repertoires in COVID-19. CDR3 length equals 14 residues. Germline loops: CDR1 MNHNY, CDR2 SVGAGI (reference sequence). V was cut by 6 bases and J by 4 bases, with 12 bases left in between. Original data processing: Reference gene primer amplification gave estimated nucleated cell counts. Method: immunoSEQ multiplex PCR; TCRdb's copy keeps in-frame clones and lacks some. Clone size and the V and J calls come from that table; the DNA yielded D and trimming. The sample yields 86,000 or so clones, more than 75% seen once. This clonotype originated in a man aged 45 to 65 with active or convalescent COVID-19. This chain joins TRBV6-6 and TRBJ1-4; possible D gene TRBD1, 6 bases. The sequenced sample consisted of peripheral blood. This CDR3 is CASRKDSGNEKLFF. In nucleotides, the CDR3 is TGTGCCAGCAGAAAGGACAGCGGTAATGAAAAACTGTTTTTT.